This is a list of T cell receptor beta chains from one sample in a study of blood T cell repertoires in COVID-19. Sequencing was performed with immunoSEQ multiplex PCR; in TCRdb, only in-frame clones are kept and a portion is missing. The sample carries 450,000 to 500,000 clones, approximately 85% recorded once. Sample: peripheral blood. These receptor sequences come from a human donor in a cohort sampled during active COVID-19. Each CDR3 is given with its conserved first and last residue. D genes are given only for firm matches. Not all rows give a size; the values are once, few, many and, for expanded clones, a class.

j_gene: TRBJ1-3; v_gene: TRBV19; d_gene: TRBD1; abundance: once; CDR3nt: TGTGCCAGTAGTACTCCGGGACAGGGGGCCGCGGGAAACACCATATATTTT; CDR3aa: CASSTPGQGAAGNTIYF
j_gene: TRBJ2-1; v_gene: TRBV5-1; d_gene: NA; abundance: NA; CDR3nt: TGCGCCAGCGCTATCCCCTCCTACAATGAGCAGTTCTTC; CDR3aa: CASAIPSYNEQFF
j_gene: TRBJ2-6; v_gene: TRBV9; d_gene: NA; abundance: NA; CDR3nt: TGTGCCAGCAGCGACCAGGGTCCCGGGGCCAACGTCCTGACTTTC; CDR3aa: CASSDQGPGANVLTF
j_gene: TRBJ1-2; v_gene: TRBV7-8; d_gene: TRBD1; abundance: few; CDR3nt: TGTGCCAGCAGCTTAGGCGGACAGGGGGATTACTATGGCTACACCTTC; CDR3aa: CASSLGGQGDYYGYTF
j_gene: TRBJ1-3; v_gene: TRBV29-1; d_gene: TRBD1; abundance: once; CDR3nt: TGCAGCGTTTACAACAGGGGGCCTGGAAACACCATATATTTT; CDR3aa: CSVYNRGPGNTIYF
j_gene: TRBJ1-4; v_gene: TRBV5-6; d_gene: TRBD1; abundance: once; CDR3nt: TGTGCCAGCAGCTTGGAACCCGGGACAGCGAATGAAAAACTGTTTTTT; CDR3aa: CASSLEPGTANEKLFF
j_gene: TRBJ1-1; v_gene: TRBV7-9; d_gene: TRBD1; abundance: once; CDR3nt: TGTGCCAGCAGCTTAGGGGACAGGCTGAACACTGAAGCTTTCTTT; CDR3aa: CASSLGDRLNTEAFF
j_gene: TRBJ2-7; v_gene: TRBV28; d_gene: TRBD2; abundance: NA; CDR3nt: TGTGCCAGCAGTTCGCCCGGGACTAGCGGGAGGTTCTCCGTCGAGCAGTACTTC; CDR3aa: CASSSPGTSGRFSVEQYF
j_gene: TRBJ1-1; v_gene: TRBV28; d_gene: NA; abundance: NA; CDR3nt: TGTGCCAGCAGCGACAGGAGAAACACTGAAGCTTTCTTT; CDR3aa: CASSDRRNTEAFF
j_gene: TRBJ2-1; v_gene: TRBV28; d_gene: TRBD2; abundance: NA; CDR3nt: TGTGCCAGCAGACCTCCCGGACTAGCGGGAGGGGATGAGCAGTTCTTC; CDR3aa: CASRPPGLAGGDEQFF
j_gene: TRBJ2-1; v_gene: TRBV2; d_gene: TRBD2; abundance: NA; CDR3nt: TGTGCCAGCAGTGAGGGACTAGCGGGCGTGAGAGGGCAGTTCTTC; CDR3aa: CASSEGLAGVRGQFF
j_gene: TRBJ2-1; v_gene: TRBV6-5; d_gene: TRBD2; abundance: NA; CDR3nt: TGTGCCAGCAGAGGACTAGCGTCCAATGAGCAGTTCTTC; CDR3aa: CASRGLASNEQFF
j_gene: TRBJ1-1; v_gene: TRBV3-1/TRBV3-2; d_gene: TRBD1; abundance: once; CDR3nt: TGTGCCAGCAGCCGAAAGCAGGGGGCTGGTGAAGCTTTCTTT; CDR3aa: CASSRKQGAGEAFF
j_gene: TRBJ2-1; v_gene: TRBV5-1; d_gene: TRBD1; abundance: NA; CDR3nt: TGCGCCAGCAGCCTTACAGGGGGCCATGAGCAGTTCTTC; CDR3aa: CASSLTGGHEQFF
j_gene: TRBJ2-2; v_gene: TRBV9; d_gene: TRBD2; abundance: NA; CDR3nt: TGTGCCAGCAGCGCACGGGGGGGGCCCGGGGAGCTGTTTTTT; CDR3aa: CASSARGGPGELFF
j_gene: TRBJ1-4; v_gene: TRBV6-2/TRBV6-3; d_gene: TRBD1; abundance: NA; CDR3nt: TGTGCCAGCAGTTCCCACCGGGACAGGGCAGGTTTGGATGAAAAACTGTTTTTT; CDR3aa: CASSSHRDRAGLDEKLFF
j_gene: TRBJ2-7; v_gene: TRBV7-2; d_gene: TRBD2; abundance: NA; CDR3nt: TGTGCCAGCAGCTTACTAGCGGGAGTCACCTACGAGCAGTACTTC; CDR3aa: CASSLLAGVTYEQYF
j_gene: TRBJ2-3; v_gene: TRBV7-3; d_gene: NA; abundance: NA; CDR3nt: TGTGCCAGCAGCTCGACAGGAATAATAACGAATACGCAGTATTTT; CDR3aa: CASSSTGIITNTQYF
j_gene: TRBJ2-1; v_gene: TRBV9; d_gene: TRBD2; abundance: NA; CDR3nt: TGTGCCAGCAGCGTAGCCCCTCGGACTAGCGGGAGACCCAATGAGCAGTTCTTC; CDR3aa: CASSVAPRTSGRPNEQFF
j_gene: TRBJ1-5; v_gene: TRBV6-5; d_gene: NA; abundance: NA; CDR3nt: TGTGCCAGCAGTCCCAGGTTCAATCAGCCCCAGCATTTT; CDR3aa: CASSPRFNQPQHF
j_gene: TRBJ2-1; v_gene: TRBV6-5; d_gene: NA; abundance: NA; CDR3nt: NA; CDR3aa: CASRREVAGGIFF
j_gene: TRBJ2-3; v_gene: TRBV19; d_gene: NA; abundance: NA; CDR3nt: TGTGCCAGTAGCCCCTCGTTTAGTCCAGATACGCAGTATTTT; CDR3aa: CASSPSFSPDTQYF
j_gene: TRBJ1-2; v_gene: TRBV11-2; d_gene: NA; abundance: few; CDR3nt: TGTGCCAGCAGCTTAGACGGACAGACTGGCTACACCTTC; CDR3aa: CASSLDGQTGYTF
j_gene: TRBJ1-3; v_gene: TRBV6-5; d_gene: NA; abundance: NA; CDR3nt: TGTGCCAGCAGTTCAGGGACTGACTCTGGAAACACCATATATTTT; CDR3aa: CASSSGTDSGNTIYF
j_gene: TRBJ2-1; v_gene: TRBV30; d_gene: NA; abundance: NA; CDR3nt: TGTGCCTGGAAAGCAAGCTCCTACAATGAGCAGTTCTTC; CDR3aa: CAWKASSYNEQFF
j_gene: TRBJ2-1; v_gene: TRBV14; d_gene: TRBD2; abundance: NA; CDR3nt: TGTGCCAGCAGCCGGACTAGAGGATGGCATGAGCAGTTCTTC; CDR3aa: CASSRTRGWHEQFF
j_gene: TRBJ2-5; v_gene: TRBV18; d_gene: NA; abundance: NA; CDR3nt: TGTGCCAGCTCCCAGTCGACAGGACAAGAGACCCAGTACTTC; CDR3aa: CASSQSTGQETQYF
j_gene: TRBJ1-6; v_gene: TRBV5-1; d_gene: NA; abundance: NA; CDR3nt: TGCGCCAGCAGCTTGGTGCAGGAGGATTCACCCCTCCACTTT; CDR3aa: CASSLVQEDSPLHF
j_gene: TRBJ2-3; v_gene: TRBV28; d_gene: TRBD2; abundance: NA; CDR3nt: TGTGCCACGCGGCCGGCGGGAGAACCTCTTGGCACAGATACGCAGTATTTT; CDR3aa: CATRPAGEPLGTDTQYF
j_gene: TRBJ2-2; v_gene: TRBV11-1; d_gene: NA; abundance: NA; CDR3nt: TGTGCCAGCAGCCTCGGACTAAACGGGGAGCTGTTTTTT; CDR3aa: CASSLGLNGELFF
j_gene: TRBJ2-7; v_gene: TRBV6-2/TRBV6-3; d_gene: TRBD1; abundance: NA; CDR3nt: TGTGCCAGCAGTTCCGGGACAGGGGTCGAGCAGTACTTC; CDR3aa: CASSSGTGVEQYF
j_gene: TRBJ1-5; v_gene: TRBV28; d_gene: NA; abundance: NA; CDR3nt: TGTGCCAGCAGTTACACGGGGGGGGGCAATCAGCCCCAGCATTTT; CDR3aa: CASSYTGGGNQPQHF
j_gene: TRBJ1-3; v_gene: TRBV19; d_gene: NA; abundance: NA; CDR3nt: TGTGCCAGTAGTATCAGGGCCAGGGGAGATGGAAACACCATATATTTT; CDR3aa: CASSIRARGDGNTIYF
j_gene: TRBJ1-1; v_gene: TRBV7-9; d_gene: NA; abundance: NA; CDR3nt: TGTGCCAGCAGCCCGTTCCCAGACACTGAAGCTTTCTTT; CDR3aa: CASSPFPDTEAFF
j_gene: TRBJ2-1; v_gene: TRBV6-2/TRBV6-3; d_gene: NA; abundance: once; CDR3nt: TGTGCCAGCAGTTACTCCACCATAGGGTTGACTACCCTGACCTACAATGAGCAGTTCTTC; CDR3aa: CASSYSTIGLTTLTYNEQFF
j_gene: TRBJ2-7; v_gene: TRBV6-6; d_gene: TRBD1; abundance: few; CDR3nt: TGTGCCTCATTAGGACAGGGGAGAACCTACGAGCAGTACTTC; CDR3aa: CASLGQGRTYEQYF
j_gene: TRBJ2-5; v_gene: TRBV9; d_gene: TRBD1; abundance: NA; CDR3nt: TGTGCCAGCAGCCAGGGACAGCTACAAGAGACCCAGTACTTC; CDR3aa: CASSQGQLQETQYF